The rows below give T cell receptor beta chains drawn from one sample of a study of graft-versus-host responses after intestinal transplantation. What these receptors recognize is not known. The data were produced by immunoSEQ multiplex PCR, yet TCRdb's version contains in-frame clones alone and is incomplete. The profile shows under 90,000 clones, 90% of them singletons. The sample consisted of unstimulated CD8+ T cells sorted from spleen or lymph node cells, taken before transplant. Receptors originate from a human donor who was the organ donor for an intestinal transplant. Both conserved end residues are part of each CDR3. A D gene is named only where the DNA matches it firmly.

>TRBD2|TRBV2|TRBJ2-5
TGTGCCAGCCTTAGCGGGGGCGACCAAGGTAGAACCCAGTACTTC
CASLSGGDQGRTQYF
>-|TRBV7-9|TRBJ2-3
TGTGCCAGCAGTTTCTTATTGGGGCCCACAGATACGCAGTATTTT
CASSFLLGPTDTQYF
>TRBD2|TRBV28|TRBJ2-3
TGTGCCAGCAGTTTCGGGACTAGCGGAACAGATACGCAGTATTTT
CASSFGTSGTDTQYF
>TRBD1|TRBV4-1|TRBJ2-5
TGCGCCAGCAGCCCGAGACAGGGACACGTTCAAGAGACCCAGTACTTC
CASSPRQGHVQETQYF
>TRBD1|TRBV11-2|TRBJ1-6
TGTGCCAGCAGCGTAATAGGGACAGGGGGATATAATTCACCCCTCCACTTT
CASSVIGTGGYNSPLHF
>TRBD2|TRBV15|TRBJ2-3
TGTGCCACCAGCAAGGGACTAGTCGGCACAGATACGCAGTATTTT
CATSKGLVGTDTQYF
>-|TRBV5-1|TRBJ2-1
TGCGCCAGCAGCTTGTTAGGGGCCAATGAGCAGTTCTTC
CASSLLGANEQFF
>TRBD1|TRBV9|TRBJ2-2
TGTGCCAGCAGCCCGCCGGGACAGGGGGCGCGTGGCACCGGGGAGCTGTTTTTT
CASSPPGQGARGTGELFF
>-|TRBV27|TRBJ2-6
TGTGCCAGCAGTTTAATTATCCCTACAGCCTCTGGGGCCAACGTCCTGACTTTC
CASSLIIPTASGANVLTF
>-|TRBV6-5|TRBJ1-1
TGTGCCAGCAATCAGGGTGAGAGTCACACTGAAGCTTTCTTT
CASNQGESHTEAFF
>TRBD1|TRBV11-3|TRBJ1-6
TGTGCCAGCAGCTCGGGGGACAGTTCACCCCTCCACTTT
CASSSGDSSPLHF